These 32 T cell receptor beta chains share one sample of origin, sequenced in a study of spatial heterogeneity in lung cancer. From the 5' RACE reads, TCRdb called clonotypes with MiXCR, one entry per CDR3 protein. The sample contains some 38,000 distinct CDR3 sequences, just over 3% of which appear only once. The time point here: sample taken at primary tumor resection. Sequencing was performed on normal lung tissue next to the tumor, taken at surgery. All receptors come from a male donor with early-stage non-small cell lung cancer.

The table lists this clonotype with many counts. The rearrangement links TRBV7-3 to TRBJ1-5; D gene unclear. The CDR3 is made up of 13 amino acids. The germline CDR1 and CDR2 sequences are SGHTA and FQGTGA. Trimming shortened V by 2 bases and J by 2 bases, and 4 bases separated the two germline ends. The CDR3 bases are TGTGCCAGCAGCTTAGACGGCAATCAGCCCCAGCATTTT. This sequence encodes CASSLDGNQPQHF.

This clonotype was detected many times. The chain carries TRBV2 and TRBJ1-5; 8 bases are shared with TRBD1. This CDR3 region has 14 residues. Germline V lookup: CDR1 SNHLY, CDR2 FYNNEI. J lost 8 bases, V lost 3 bases, and 6 bases had no gene match. CDR3 residues: CASSEQGAREPQHF. CDR3 sequence (DNA): TGTGCCAGCAGTGAGCAGGGGGCCAGGGAGCCCCAGCATTTT.

This clonotype has ten or more counts. CDR3 amino acids: CASSLTGQGTGELFF. In nucleotides, the CDR3 is TGTGCCAGCAGCTTGACAGGTCAGGGCACCGGGGAGCTGTTTTTT. This chain joins TRBV7-2 and TRBJ2-2; D possibly corresponds to TRBD1 (6 bases). The CDR3 extends over 15 amino acids. The germline V and J ends were trimmed by 3 bases and 4 bases, with 12 bases remaining between them. Per germline, CDR1 SGHTA and CDR2 FQGNSA.

This clonotype came up many times. The chain couples TRBV27 to TRBJ1-2; maybe TRBD1 (5 bases). The CDR3 runs 15 residues. V lost 5 bases and J 4 bases, leaving 17 bases between the germline ends. Germline lookup yields CDR1 MNHEY and CDR2 SMNVEV (reference sequence). The CDR3 DNA reads as TGTGCCAGCAGTCCGACAGCTCCAAACGCCTATGGCTACACCTTC. Amino acids: CASSPTAPNAYGYTF.

This clonotype was seen a handful of times. J is TRBJ1-1 and V is TRBV27, with TRBD1 matching over 7 bases. The germline gives CDR1 MNHEY, CDR2 SMNVEV (reference sequence). The CDR3 totals 12 residues. V was pared by 5 bases and J by 9 bases, with 6 bases of the junction left unmatched. In DNA, the CDR3 is TGTGCCAGCAGTGGGGACAGTGCTCAAGCTTTCTTT. Translated, it gives CASSGDSAQAFF.

This clonotype was detected ten times or more. The chain employs TRBV21-1 and TRBJ2-2; the D segment call TRBD1 is taken from the table without a DNA check. TRBV21-1 is a listed pseudogene. The CDR3 runs 16 residues. The CDR3 protein is CASSRTGARRTGELFF. For the CDR3, the DNA is TGTGCCAGCAGCAGAACAGGTGCCCGACGCACCGGGGAGCTGTTTTTT.

This clonotype was picked up many times. This chain connects TRBV7-2 to TRBJ2-1; a possible D gene is TRBD2 (5 bases). This CDR3 has 17 amino acids. The germline V and J ends were trimmed by 0 bases and 8 bases, with 20 bases remaining between them. CDR1 and CDR2 (germline): SGHTA, FQGNSA. CDR3 sequence (DNA): TGTGCCAGCAGCTTAGCAGTAGATCCCCGAGGGAGCTATGAGCAGTTCTTC. Translating it yields CASSLAVDPRGSYEQFF.

The sample holds many counts of this clonotype. The rearrangement joins TRBV6-1 to TRBJ2-6; D might be TRBD1 (5 bases). The germline CDR1 and CDR2 sequences are MNHNS and SASEGT. The V end was cut by 1 base, the J end by 1 base, with 20 bases between. The CDR3 loop spans 20 amino acids. The CDR3 protein is CASSEEVTWTWGSGANVLTF. CDR3 in DNA: TGTGCCAGCAGTGAAGAGGTTACCTGGACATGGGGATCTGGGGCCAACGTCCTGACTTTC.

This clonotype was counted only a few times. V and J are TRBV27 and TRBJ2-1; the match to TRBD2 covers 14 bases. J gave up 7 bases and V 4 bases, and 6 bases lay outside the gene matches. Germline lookup yields CDR1 MNHEY and CDR2 SMNVEV (reference sequence). The CDR3 totals 16 residues. CDR3 in DNA: TGTGCCAGCAGTTCCAGGACTAGCGGGGGGAGGAATGAGCAGTTCTTC. As protein: CASSSRTSGGRNEQFF.

This clonotype came up many times. V usage is TRBV11-2 and J usage is TRBJ2-5; 8 bases are a match to TRBD2. Germline V lookup: CDR1 SGHAT, CDR2 FQNNGV. The CDR3 totals 15 residues. Trimming cost V 3 bases and J 5 bases; bases outside gene matches: 8. The CDR3, as DNA: TGTGCCAGCAGCTTCTTAGCGGGAACGAGGGAGACCCAGTACTTC. This gives the protein CASSFLAGTRETQYF.

In this sample, this clonotype turned up many times. The gene calls are TRBV4-3 and TRBJ2-3; 10 positions agree with TRBD2. Germline-derived CDR1 and CDR2 are LGHNA and YSLEER. The length of the CDR3 is 16 residues. With 4 bases clipped from V and 1 base from J, the junction kept 5 bases outside the gene matches. CDR3 nucleotides: TGCGCCAGCAGCCCTTTAGCGGGGGGTGGCACAGATACGCAGTATTTT. This translates into CASSPLAGGGTDTQYF.

The table lists this clonotype with a few counts. Mismatch with germline at one junction end may stem from a read error. V is TRBV7-7 and J is TRBJ2-5, with 10 bases aligning to TRBD2. The CDR3 runs 16 residues. CDR1 and CDR2 from the germline V gene are SSHAT and FNYEAQ (reference sequence). The CDR3 sequence: CASSSVSTSGQETQYF. The CDR3 nucleotides are TGTGCTAGCAGCTCCGTTTCGACTAGCGGGCAAGAGACCCAGTACTTC.

This clonotype was detected ten times or more. This chain links TRBV24-1 with TRBJ1-2, with a weak D call TRBD1 (5 bases). CDR1 KGHDR and CDR2 SFDVKD come from the germline V gene. CDR3 length: 13 amino acids. V was shortened by 11 bases and J by 8 bases, with 20 bases between the two germline ends. The CDR3 coding sequence is TGTGCCAGTCAGAAGGGGAGTCTCGGGGGCTACACCTTC. It translates to CASQKGSLGGYTF.

This clonotype occurred many times. The chain couples TRBV4-1 to TRBJ2-3; D possibly corresponds to TRBD2 (5 bases). Trimming removed 0 bases from V and 5 bases from J, with 12 bases in between. This CDR3 spans 15 amino acids. Germline-derived CDR1 and CDR2 are MGHRA and YSYEKL. The CDR3 coding sequence is TGCGCCAGCAGCCAAGATGGAGGACTTATAGATACGCAGTATTTT. It yields the protein CASSQDGGLIDTQYF.

This clonotype showed up many times. The V call is TRBV3-1, the J call TRBJ1-5; D is ambiguous. There are 14 residues in the CDR3. Germline values: CDR1 LGHDT, CDR2 YNNKEL (reference sequence). V was shortened by 1 base and J by 0 bases, with 4 bases between the two germline ends. Here the CDR3 reads CASSQGYSNQPQHF. CDR3 bases: TGTGCCAGCAGCCAAGGCTATAGCAATCAGCCCCAGCATTTT.

This clonotype was seen many times. The chain recombines TRBV6-5 with TRBJ1-6, with D perhaps TRBD1 (6 bases). The V gene's germline CDR1 is MNHEY and CDR2 SVGAGI. V was pared by 0 bases and J by 9 bases, with 15 bases between. CDR3 size: 16 residues. CDR3 bases: TGTGCCAGCAGTTACTCCTCGGGGGGCCGCGGTTCACCCCTCCACTTT. It translates to CASSYSSGGRGSPLHF.

The sample holds many counts of this clonotype. The chain is built from TRBV5-6 and TRBJ2-2; D is unresolved. Trimming took 0 bases from V and 4 from J, leaving 10 bases between them. This CDR3 spans 15 amino acids. CDR1 and CDR2 (germline): SGHDT, YYEEEE. The CDR3 loop is CASSLGFGVTGELFF. The DNA for the CDR3 is TGTGCCAGCAGCTTGGGTTTCGGTGTCACCGGGGAGCTGTTTTTT. The full variable domain, rest sourced from reference TRBV5-6 and TRBJ2-2, is DAGVTQSPTHLIKTRGQQVTLRCSPKSGHDTVSWYQQALGQGPQFIFQYYEEEERQRGNFPDRFSGHQFPNYSSELNVNALLLGDSALYLCASSLGFGVTGELFFGEGSRLTVL.

In this sample, this clonotype turned up many times. This chain joins TRBV20-1 and TRBJ1-1; no definite D call. The CDR3 runs 13 residues. V dropped 6 bases and J dropped 1 base, with 12 bases sitting between them. Germline CDR1 reads DFQATT; CDR2 reads SNEGSKA (reference sequence). Here the CDR3 reads CSALAPANTEAFF. The CDR3 DNA reads as TGCAGTGCCCTTGCCCCGGCGAACACTGAAGCTTTCTTT.

This clonotype has ten or more counts. The chain recombines TRBV29-1 with TRBJ1-1; no clear D gene. CDR1 is SQVTM and CDR2 is ANQGSEA in the germline V gene. The CDR3 is 13 residues long. Between the trimmed V and J ends, which lost 8 bases and 1 base, there was a span of 14 bases. CDR3 protein: CSPTLTGNTEAFF. The CDR3 DNA follows: TGCAGCCCCACTCTAACTGGGAACACTGAAGCTTTCTTT.

This clonotype appeared many times. The V gene is TRBV7-6, the J gene TRBJ2-2, with D perhaps matching TRBD1 (6 bases). The V end was cut by 3 bases, the J end by 3 bases, with 11 bases between. CDR1 and CDR2 (germline): SGHVS, FNYEAQ. CDR3 length: 15 residues. DNA of the CDR3: TGTGCCAGCAGCTTCGAACAGGGCTACACCGGGGAGCTGTTTTTT. This encodes CASSFEQGYTGELFF.

This clonotype has a count of ten or more. This rearrangement joins TRBV28 to TRBJ2-3; 9 nucleotides line up with TRBD2. V lost 8 bases and J lost 6; bases outside the gene matches: 15. CDR3 length equals 16 residues. Germline V gene lookup returns CDR1 MDHEN and CDR2 SYDVKM. This CDR3 reads CASSIAGVGYTDTQYF. CDR3 in DNA: TGTGCCAGCTCCATAGCGGGAGTAGGTTATACGGATACGCAGTATTTT.

This clonotype was counted many times. This sequence joins TRBV28 and TRBJ2-7, with D tentatively TRBD1 or TRBD2 (5 bases each). Trimming pared 11 bases from V and 2 bases from J, leaving 10 bases between. Looked up from germline, CDR1 is MDHEN and CDR2 is SYDVKM. The CDR3 is made up of 11 amino acids. The chain's CDR3 is CASGTAYEQYF. CDR3 DNA: TGTGCCTCCGGGACCGCCTACGAGCAGTACTTC. Full variable domain (rest looked up from reference TRBV28 and TRBJ2-7): DVKVTQSSRYLVKRTGEKVFLECVQDMDHENMFWYRQDPGLGLRLIYFSYDVKMKEKGDIPEGYSVSREKKERFSLILESASTNQTSMYLCASGTAYEQYFGPGTRLTVT.

This clonotype was observed at least ten times. V gene TRBV5-5 combines with J gene TRBJ2-1; D could derive from TRBD1 or TRBD2 (5 bases each). Germline CDR1 reads SGHKS; CDR2 reads YYEKEE (reference sequence). The V end was cut by 5 bases, the J end by 5 bases, with 20 bases between. The CDR3 loop spans 16 amino acids. CDR3 DNA: TGTGCCAGCAGAAGCCGGGGCCCGACGGAAAACAATGAGCAGTTCTTC. This encodes CASRSRGPTENNEQFF.

V is TRBV6-1 and J is TRBJ1-6; D is perhaps TRBD1 (6 bases). Trimming removed 7 bases at V and 9 bases at J, with 13 bases between. This CDR3 comprises 13 residues. The germline V gene encodes CDR1 MNHNS and CDR2 SASEGT. The CDR3 bases are TGTGCCAGCACCCTGGGGGCTCCTTCACCCCTCCACTTT. Its translation is CASTLGAPSPLHF.

This clonotype was observed at least ten times. CDR3 sequence (DNA): TGTGCCAGCAGCCAATCTCCCGCGACAGGTTTTACGCAGTATTTT. Amino acid sequence: CASSQSPATGFTQYF. The chain joins TRBV3-1 to TRBJ2-3; tentatively, D is TRBD1 (6 bases). Per germline, CDR1 LGHDT and CDR2 YNNKEL (reference sequence). The V gene lost 2 bases and the J gene lost 8 bases, with 17 bases spanning the gap. This CDR3 is 15 amino acids long.

This clonotype was found many times. The chain employs TRBV12-3 or TRBV12-4 and TRBJ2-5; TRBD1 agrees at 12 bases. The CDR3 consists of 15 residues. The V segment lost 6 bases and the J segment 3 bases; nucleotides outside the gene matches: 5. Here the CDR3 reads CASRPGTGGKETQYF. The CDR3 DNA is TGTGCCAGCAGGCCCGGGACAGGGGGCAAAGAGACCCAGTACTTC.

This clonotype was detected ten times or more. The gene calls are TRBV20-1 and TRBJ2-3; D is uncertain. Germline V CDR1 and CDR2: DFQATT, SNEGSKA (reference sequence). With 5 bases removed from V and 0 bases from J, the gap between germline ends came to 12 bases. CDR3 length: 14 amino acids. CDR3 DNA sequence: TGCAGTGCTCCCCTGGGATACAGCACAGATACGCAGTATTTT. As protein: CSAPLGYSTDTQYF.

This clonotype was recorded at least ten times. The rearrangement links TRBV3-1 to TRBJ1-2; unclear D gene. CDR3 length: 14 amino acids. Deletions cut 4 bases from V and 6 bases from J, with 15 bases between. The germline V gene has CDR1 LGHDT and CDR2 YNNKEL (reference sequence). CDR3 loop: CASSPQVRFDGYTF. DNA of the CDR3: TGTGCCAGCAGCCCGCAAGTAAGATTCGATGGCTACACCTTC. The entire variable domain, with the rest obtained from reference TRBV3-1 and TRBJ1-2, is as follows: DTAVSQTPKYLVTQMGNDKSIKCEQNLGHDTMYWYKQDSKKFLKIMFSYNNKELIINETVPNRFSPKSPDKAHLNLHINSLELGDSAVYFCASSPQVRFDGYTFGSGTRLTVV.

This clonotype was seen at least ten times. CDR3 bases: TGCGCCAGCAGCCAAGAAGGAGGGACTAGCGGGAGGAATGATGAGCAGTTCTTC. Translated, it gives CASSQEGGTSGRNDEQFF. This chain links TRBV4-1 with TRBJ2-1, with 15 bases identical to TRBD2. V shed 0 bases and J 8 bases; nucleotides not matched to a gene: 8. The germline V gene has CDR1 MGHRA and CDR2 YSYEKL. The CDR3 is 18 residues long.

At least ten counts were recorded for this clonotype. The chain couples TRBV6-1 to TRBJ1-3, with D possibly being TRBD1 (5 bases). The CDR3 is made up of 15 amino acids. Trimming left V 6 bases short and J 0 bases short, with 12 bases between. Germline V gives CDR1 MNHNS, CDR2 SASEGT. CDR3 residues: CASRTASFSGNTIYF. The CDR3 bases are TGTGCCAGCAGGACAGCTAGCTTCTCTGGAAACACCATATATTTT.

This clonotype was detected many times. The V and J genes are TRBV3-1 and TRBJ2-3; possible D gene TRBD2, 5 bases. V lost 4 bases and J lost 2, with 10 bases in between. The V gene's germline CDR1 is LGHDT and CDR2 YNNKEL (reference sequence). The CDR3 sequence is 14 residues long. The CDR3 DNA reads as TGTGCCAGCAGCCTCCCGGGGATCACAGATACGCAGTATTTT. Amino acid sequence: CASSLPGITDTQYF.

The sample holds many counts of this clonotype. This CDR3 is CAWSPSTDTQYF. CDR3 bases: TGTGCCTGGAGTCCCAGCACAGATACGCAGTATTTT. The rearrangement joins TRBV30 to TRBJ2-3; D uncertain. Trimming removed 2 bases at V and 0 bases at J, with 3 bases between. From germline, CDR1 is GTSNPN and CDR2 SVGIG (reference sequence). This CDR3 has 12 residues. Based on the CDR3 plus reference TRBV30 and TRBJ2-3, the full variable domain is SQTIHQWPATLVQPVGSPLSLECTVEGTSNPNLYWYRQAAGRGLQLLFYSVGIGQISSEVPQNLSASRPQDRQFILSSKKLLLSDSGFYLCAWSPSTDTQYFGPGTRLTVL.